Listed below are T cell receptor beta chains from one sample, sequenced in a study of blood T cell repertoires in COVID-19. Sequenced by immunoSEQ multiplex PCR; TCRdb stores in-frame clones only, minus some. The sample records 200,000 to 250,000 clones, 84% being singletons. What was sequenced was PBMCs or T cells enriched from blood (not recorded which). Receptors were obtained from a woman aged 40 to 50 who had recovered from COVID-19. CDR3s include the opening cysteine and the closing phenylalanine or tryptophan. Fields, in order: V gene, J gene, CDR3 protein.

TRBV7-9,TRBJ1-3,CASSSQGNSGNTIYF
TRBV21-1,TRBJ2-3,CASSQTSGDVQDTQYF
TRBV7-2,TRBJ1-2,CASSLTRGNYGYTF
TRBV28,TRBJ2-6,CASSSKRDSGANVLTF
TRBV27,TRBJ1-4,CASSPGQGRSPDEKLFF
TRBV5-5,TRBJ2-2,CASSLAKGRDTGELFF
TRBV5-1,TRBJ2-5,CASSSGLEVETQYF
TRBV20-1,TRBJ2-3,CSASYGDTQYF
TRBV7-8,TRBJ2-3,CASSLGSTRFTDTQYF
TRBV28,TRBJ1-3,CASSTRPGQSHF
TRBV19,TRBJ2-5,CASSIAGGGQETQYF
TRBV11-2,TRBJ2-7,CASSLAGTGLNEQYF
TRBV28,TRBJ2-3,CASTTSVLVVSGTDTQYF
TRBV10-2,TRBJ2-3,CASGLAGPSTDTQYF
TRBV11-3,TRBJ2-1,CASSLEVPGGSGEQFF
TRBV12-3/TRBV12-4,TRBJ2-3,CASSFGDTQYF
TRBV7-3,TRBJ2-3,CASSFGRADTQYF
TRBV28,TRBJ1-2,CATTGGIGLNYGYTF
TRBV27,TRBJ2-1,CASRRDRRVYEQFF
TRBV7-9,TRBJ2-1,CASSAQPGLAGATWNEQFF
TRBV19,TRBJ1-5,CASTPWGQGASQPQHF
TRBV11-3,TRBJ1-2,CASSLDGYGYTF
TRBV19,TRBJ1-1,CASSQPGGQRPQAFF
TRBV18,TRBJ1-4,CASSLDSANEKLFF
TRBV5-8,TRBJ2-5,CASSGGLAGDLVGETQYF
TRBV4-3,TRBJ2-5,CASSQDRKETQYF
TRBV27,TRBJ2-2,CASSRSQGDLANTGELFF
TRBV5-8,TRBJ2-1,CASSSRTITHEQFF
TRBV18,TRBJ1-1,CASSPASEIYTEAFF
TRBV6-5,TRBJ1-1,CASSPPAVRPSRAFF
TRBV2,TRBJ1-1,CASSEEGRNTEAFF
TRBV28,TRBJ1-5,CASSSPAGADQPQHF
TRBV19,TRBJ2-2,CASSLGTGVEGKLFF
TRBV6-5,TRBJ2-1,CASQGRGNEQFF
TRBV10-3,TRBJ2-3,CAISPGGASTDTQYF
TRBV6-4,TRBJ1-6,CASSINSPLHF
TRBV11-2,TRBJ2-2,CASSLVRQGSGELFF
TRBV28,TRBJ2-1,CATLLAGGPDEQFF
TRBV7-9,TRBJ2-1,CASRLAGSSYNEQFF
TRBV12-3/TRBV12-4,TRBJ2-1,CASSPIQYNEQFF
TRBV28,TRBJ2-1,CASISAAGNYNEQFF
TRBV18,TRBJ2-3,CASSPAGEGTQYF
TRBV10-3,TRBJ1-1,CAISARPGQGADTEAFF
TRBV5-1,TRBJ2-2,CASSYVAGGPSGELFF
TRBV2,TRBJ2-1,CASVKQGAYNEQFF
TRBV6-5,TRBJ2-6,CASSLDAGANVLTF
TRBV3-1/TRBV3-2,TRBJ2-1,CASSLPGASGRSYNEQFF
TRBV11-2,TRBJ2-7,CASSLDVYYEQYF
TRBV14,TRBJ2-1,CASSQEWGRASSYNEQFF
TRBV2,TRBJ1-2,CASSSGQGPYGYTF